Listed here are 14 T cell receptor beta chains from one sample, sequenced in a study of shared clonotypes between healthy human individuals. Repertoires were generated with immunoSEQ multiplex PCR, while TCRdb's copy carries only in-frame clones and drops some. The table has 450,000 to 500,000 clones, 76% seen once; the top ten hold 13%. The specimen was PBMCs. These receptors were obtained from a woman aged 40 to 50 in good health. Some clones in this sample may be carry-over from other donors' samples.

The chain has TRBV19 and TRBJ2-1; perhaps D is TRBD1 or TRBD2 (6 bases each). Germline CDR1 and CDR2: LNHDA and SQIVND (reference sequence). This CDR3 has 17 residues. The V end lost 2 bases, the J end lost 6 bases, and 20 bases lay between the germline ends. The CDR3 here is CASSIRAGTSSGNEQFF. Here the CDR3 DNA reads TGTGCCAGTAGTATAAGGGCGGGGACAAGCTCCGGCAATGAGCAGTTCTTC.

There are a few counts of this clone. V is TRBV18 and J is TRBJ2-3; D unresolved. The germline gives CDR1 KGHSH, CDR2 LQKENI. Deletions cut 1 base from V and 5 bases from J, with 7 bases between. The CDR3 is made up of 13 amino acids. Written as DNA, the CDR3 is TGTGCCAGCTCACCACTCGAAGGAGATACGCAGTATTTT. It yields the protein CASSPLEGDTQYF.

The chain has TRBV28 and TRBJ1-3; D call uncertain. CDR1 and CDR2 (germline): MDHEN, SYDVKM. This CDR3 comprises 14 residues. V was shortened by 3 bases and J by 2 bases, with 8 bases between the two germline ends. The CDR3 nucleotides read TGTGCCAGCAGTTTTGGGCAGGCTGGAAACACCATATATTTT. It translates to CASSFGQAGNTIYF.

The sample holds a few counts of this clone. This chain joins TRBV5-8 and TRBJ2-1, with 9 bases fitting TRBD1. Losses at the gene ends were 4 bases for V and 4 bases for J; bases not matched to a gene: 6. CDR1 and CDR2 (germline): SGHTS, YDEGEE. The CDR3 runs 15 residues. CDR3 region: CASSRTGALYNEQFF. The CDR3 bases are TGTGCCAGCAGCAGGACAGGGGCGCTATACAATGAGCAGTTCTTC.

This clone was seen once. The J gene is TRBJ1-2, the V gene TRBV27, with 9 bases that match TRBD1. The CDR3 length is 14 residues. V shed 5 bases, J shed 6 bases, and the junction held 7 bases outside the gene matches. Germline V gene sequence: CDR1 MNHEY, CDR2 SMNVEV (reference sequence). The CDR3 sequence: CASSLQQGADGYTF. CDR3 coding DNA: TGTGCCAGCAGTCTCCAACAGGGGGCTGATGGCTACACCTTC.

V and J are TRBV7-6 and TRBJ2-7, with D uncertain. There are 14 residues in the CDR3. V shed 3 bases and J shed 2 bases, with 11 bases lying between them. In germline, CDR1 is SGHVS, CDR2 FNYEAQ. The CDR3 DNA sequence: TGTGCCAGCAGCTTTCAGATAGGCACCTACGAGCAGTACTTC. Protein: CASSFQIGTYEQYF. Supplemented by reference TRBV7-6 and TRBJ2-7, the full variable domain reads GAGVSQSPRYKVTKRGQDVALRCDPISGHVSLYWYRQALGQGPEFLTYFNYEAQQDKSGLPNDRFSAERPEGSISTLTIQRTEQRDSAMYRCASSFQIGTYEQYFGPGTRLTVT.

This clone was seen just once. This chain connects TRBV5-5 to TRBJ2-6; perhaps D is TRBD1 or TRBD2 (5 bases each). CDR3 length equals 16 residues. V was shortened by 2 bases and J by 0 bases, with 9 bases between the two germline ends. CDR1 is SGHKS and CDR2 is YYEKEE in the germline V gene (reference sequence). For the CDR3, the DNA is TGTGCCAGCAGCTTCCGGGACGGCTCTGGGGCCAACGTCCTGACTTTC. Its protein product is CASSFRDGSGANVLTF.

In regard to this clone: Sequence at one end of the junction differs from germline and may be a read error. This chain links TRBV7-9 with TRBJ2-5; D tentatively reads TRBD1 or TRBD2 (5 bases each). The CDR3 is 12 residues long. Germline assignment: CDR1 SEHNR and CDR2 FQNEAQ (reference sequence). This CDR3 reads CASSPLGPGTNF. The CDR3, as DNA: TGTGCCAGCAGTCCCCTGGGGCCCGGGACCAACTTC.

This chain connects TRBV7-2 to TRBJ2-3; 8 bases map to TRBD2. CDR1 and CDR2 (germline): SGHTA, FQGNSA. The ends lost 0 bases at V and 6 bases at J; junction bases unmatched: 5. The CDR3 is 15 residues long. The CDR3 nucleotides read TGTGCCAGCAGCTTAGCCAGCGGGAGTAGGGATACGCAGTATTTT. Translating it yields CASSLASGSRDTQYF.

The chain employs TRBV15 and TRBJ1-2; 11 nucleotides line up with TRBD1. V trimming: 5 bases; J trimming: 4 bases; junction bases outside the gene matches: 15. This CDR3 has 18 amino acids. The germline gives CDR1 LNHNV, CDR2 YYDKDF (reference sequence). The chain's CDR3 is CATSRNRDRGFSGYGYTF. The CDR3 nucleotides read TGTGCCACCAGCCGCAACCGGGACAGGGGGTTTAGTGGCTATGGCTACACCTTC.

The rearrangement uses TRBV10-1 and TRBJ1-5; no clear D gene. Looked up from germline, CDR1 is WNHNN and CDR2 is SYGVQD (reference sequence). The germline V and J ends were trimmed by 0 bases and 10 bases, with 13 bases remaining between them. The CDR3 has 14 residues. The CDR3 DNA reads TGCGCCAGCAGTGAGTCTTTGTCGGGTCGACCCCAGCATTTT. The encoded protein is CASSESLSGRPQHF.

Worth noting for this clone: The same CDR3 arises from other DNA sequences in this sample as well. This chain links TRBV10-3 with TRBJ2-2, with 11 positions matching TRBD1. CDR3 length: 14 residues. Germline V gene lookup returns CDR1 ENHRY and CDR2 SYGVKD. V dropped 6 bases and J dropped 3; count of bases not matched to a gene: 0. CDR3 nucleotides: TGTGCCATCAGGGGACAGGGGGACACCGGGGAGCTGTTTTTT. Protein sequence: CAIRGQGDTGELFF.

CDR3 residues: CASYPNEQYF. The CDR3 DNA reads as TGTGCCAGCTATCCCAACGAGCAGTACTTC. The gene calls are TRBV25-1 and TRBJ2-7; D is unresolved. The V gene's germline CDR1 is MGHDK and CDR2 SYGVNS. V was trimmed by 8 bases and J by 5 bases, leaving 7 bases between them. The CDR3 consists of 10 residues.

The chain combines TRBV7-8 with TRBJ2-7; D is tentatively TRBD1 or TRBD2 (5 bases each). V lost 5 bases, J lost 0 bases, and 14 bases lay in between. Germline V gene sequence: CDR1 SGHVS, CDR2 FQNEAQ. This CDR3 region has 15 residues. CDR3 DNA sequence: TGTGCCAGCAGCCGAGAAGAGGGGCTCTCCTACGAGCAGTACTTC. It encodes CASSREEGLSYEQYF.